These 18 T cell receptor beta chains originate from one sample sequenced in a study of blood T cell repertoires in COVID-19. Here immunoSEQ multiplex PCR was the method, and the copy in TCRdb shows in-frame clones only, minus some. The table has about 200,000 clones, about four fifths seen once. The source material was peripheral blood. Receptors originate from a woman in her 40s with active or convalescent COVID-19.

This rearrangement joins TRBV30 to TRBJ1-1; TRBD1 agrees at 7 bases. This CDR3 is 13 amino acids long. The germline V gene has CDR1 GTSNPN and CDR2 SVGIG (reference sequence). Trimming cost V 5 bases and J 5 bases; bases outside gene matches: 8. The CDR3, as DNA: TGTGCCTGGTCACCAGGGGGGAGGACTGAAGCTTTCTTT. This codes for CAWSPGGRTEAFF.

This clone was counted a few times. This chain connects TRBV19 to TRBJ1-2; no clear D gene. The CDR3 extends over 12 amino acids. Per the germline V gene, CDR1 is LNHDA and CDR2 is SQIVND (reference sequence). The V and J ends lost 10 bases and 4 bases respectively, with 13 bases between them. This chain's CDR3 is CATSPGSYGYTF. In DNA, the CDR3 is TGTGCCACCAGTCCCGGGAGCTATGGCTACACCTTC.

This chain links TRBV5-4 with TRBJ2-7, with 8 bases identical to TRBD1. Germline CDR1 reads SGHNT; CDR2 reads YYREEE (reference sequence). CDR3 length: 15 residues. V gave up 4 bases and J gave up 3 bases; unmatched junction bases: 9. Written as DNA, the CDR3 is TGTGCCAGCAGCCTCCGTCAGGGGGCGGTCTACGAGCAGTACTTC. It translates to CASSLRQGAVYEQYF. Drawing the rest from reference TRBV5-4 and TRBJ2-7, the complete variable domain is ETGVTQSPTHLIKTRGQQVTLRCSSQSGHNTVSWYQQALGQGPQFIFQYYREEENGRGNFPPRFSGLQFPNYSSELNVNALELDDSALYLCASSLRQGAVYEQYFGPGTRLTVT.

This chain connects TRBV6-5 to TRBJ2-7; possibly TRBD2 for D (7 bases). V was clipped by 7 bases and J by 2 bases, with 15 bases between them. The CDR3 is 14 amino acids. Germline V gene sequence: CDR1 MNHEY, CDR2 SVGAGI. The DNA for the CDR3 is TGTGCCAGCATCGAGGGAGGGGGAACCTACGAGCAGTACTTC. As protein: CASIEGGGTYEQYF.

The J gene is TRBJ2-7, the V gene TRBV6-5; 9 bases line up with TRBD1. Trimming removed 4 bases from V and 7 bases from J; junction bases left unmatched: 11. The CDR3 runs 15 residues. CDR1 and CDR2 from the germline V gene are MNHEY and SVGAGI. CDR3 nucleotide sequence: TGTGCCAGCAGTTCAGCCGGGACAGGGTTTTTAGAGCAGTACTTC. Its protein is CASSSAGTGFLEQYF.

By share, this clone counts as medium-sized (0.01 to 0.1%). For the CDR3, the DNA is TGTGCCAGTAGTATCCTGGACAGGGGAAACGAGCAGTACTTC. Translating it yields CASSILDRGNEQYF. The J gene is TRBJ2-7, the V gene TRBV19, with 9 nucleotides matching TRBD1. Trimming removed 3 bases from V and 5 bases from J; junction bases left unmatched: 5. CDR1 and CDR2 from the germline V gene are LNHDA and SQIVND (reference sequence). The CDR3 totals 14 residues.

The chain has TRBV6-5 and TRBJ1-5; a possible D gene is TRBD1 (6 bases). Germline CDR1 and CDR2: MNHEY and SVGAGI. Trimming took off 2 bases at V and 7 bases at J, with 15 bases between the two ends. CDR3 length: 15 residues. CDR3 sequence: CASSYAQGQGQPQHF. The DNA for the CDR3 is TGTGCCAGCAGTTACGCTCAGGGGCAAGGACAGCCCCAGCATTTT.

Here the CDR3 DNA reads TGTGCCAGCAGCTCTACAGGGGGCGGTGAGACCCAGTACTTC. Translation: CASSSTGGGETQYF. The chain joins TRBV13 to TRBJ2-5, with 9 bases fitting TRBD1. The CDR3 is 14 residues long. Germline CDR1 reads PRHDT; CDR2 reads FYEKMQ (reference sequence). J was trimmed by 5 bases and V by 4 bases; bases with no gene match: 5.

The chain couples TRBV5-4 to TRBJ2-1; a possible D gene is TRBD2 (5 bases). This CDR3 is 17 amino acids long. CDR1 SGHNT and CDR2 YYREEE come from the germline V gene (reference sequence). Trimming stripped 2 bases from V and 0 bases from J, with 15 bases between. This CDR3 reads CASSFGGSRSSYNEQFF. DNA for the CDR3: TGTGCCAGCAGCTTCGGTGGGAGCCGTAGCTCCTACAATGAGCAGTTCTTC.

V gene TRBV5-4 combines with J gene TRBJ2-5; a weak D match, TRBD1 (5 bases). Trimming shortened V by 1 base and J by 2 bases, and 6 bases separated the two germline ends. The CDR3 contains 13 residues. Germline CDR1 SGHNT, CDR2 YYREEE (reference sequence). The CDR3 coding sequence is TGTGCCAGCAGCTTGCCAGGGCAAGAGACCCAGTACTTC. As protein: CASSLPGQETQYF.

Notes on this clone: Its ends do not fully match the called genes, so a read error is possible. This sequence joins TRBV7-7 and TRBJ2-2; D uncertain. Germline values: CDR1 SSHAT, CDR2 FNYEAQ (reference sequence). This CDR3 has 13 amino acids. CDR3 sequence (DNA): TGTGCTAGCAGCCCCATGCTAACCGGGGAGCTGTTTTTT. Protein product: CASSPMLTGELFF.

The chain employs TRBV6-5 and TRBJ2-2; 8 bases map to TRBD1. From germline, CDR1 is MNHEY and CDR2 SVGAGI. With 6 bases clipped from V and 6 bases from J, the junction kept 6 bases outside the gene matches. The CDR3 has 14 residues. The CDR3 DNA is TGTGCCAGCAGCGAGGACAGGGTGCCCGGGGAGCTGTTTTTT. Protein sequence: CASSEDRVPGELFF.

The rearrangement uses TRBV12-3 or TRBV12-4 and TRBJ2-7; no clear D gene. Between the trimmed V and J ends, which lost 6 bases and 6 bases, there was a span of 12 bases. This CDR3 has 12 residues. CDR3 sequence (DNA): TGTGCCAGCAGCCCGCTAACCCTCGAGCAGTACTTC. It is translated as CASSPLTLEQYF.

The chain joins TRBV24-1 to TRBJ2-3; TRBD2 agrees at 8 bases. The CDR3 covers 15 residues. Germline-derived CDR1 and CDR2 are KGHDR and SFDVKD. V trimming: 9 bases; J trimming: 4 bases; junction bases outside the gene matches: 11. CDR3 region: CATSLGGRSSDTQYF. The CDR3 region has the DNA TGTGCCACCTCCCTGGGCGGGAGGTCGTCAGATACGCAGTATTTT.

The genes are TRBV7-9 and TRBJ1-6; D is uncertain. V lost 2 bases and J 10 bases, leaving 12 bases between the germline ends. The length of the CDR3 is 14 residues. The V gene's germline CDR1 is SEHNR and CDR2 FQNEAQ (reference sequence). As DNA, the CDR3 is TGTGCCAGCAGCTTAAATAACAGAAGGTCACCCCTCCACTTT. Protein product: CASSLNNRRSPLHF.

The gene calls are TRBV2 and TRBJ2-1; 11 positions match TRBD2. The ends lost 2 bases at V and 3 bases at J; junction bases unmatched: 6. Germline CDR1 is SNHLY and CDR2 is FYNNEI. This CDR3 is built from 17 residues. Here the CDR3 reads CASSELAGGPGYNEQFF. In nucleotides, the CDR3 is TGTGCCAGCAGTGAATTAGCGGGGGGGCCGGGCTACAATGAGCAGTTCTTC.

This chain links TRBV28 with TRBJ2-1; D not resolved. The CDR3 contains 14 residues. The V gene lost 9 bases and the J gene lost 5 bases, with 17 bases spanning the gap. From germline, CDR1 is MDHEN and CDR2 SYDVKM. The CDR3 is CASQTRNLDNEQFF. The CDR3 DNA follows: TGTGCCAGTCAGACTCGTAACTTGGACAATGAGCAGTTCTTC.

This chain connects TRBV4-2 to TRBJ1-6, with D maybe TRBD1 (5 bases). Germline assignment: CDR1 LGHNA and CDR2 YNFKEQ. With 1 base removed from V and 9 bases from J, the gap between germline ends came to 13 bases. This CDR3 is 15 amino acids long. CDR3 residues: CASSQGGTPASPLHF. CDR3 coding DNA: TGTGCCAGCAGCCAAGGAGGGACTCCCGCTTCACCCCTCCACTTT.